One sample yielded the 3 T cell receptor beta chains listed below, sequenced in a study of cytomegalovirus exposure and HLA in healthy donors (dated by TCRdb to about 2017). The receptor library was made with the immunoSEQ multiplex PCR assay. For the multiplex PCR, a mixture combining 60 forward primers for TCR Vbeta segments and 13 reverse primers for TCR Jbeta segments was used. Imported from immuneACCESS, the table was reduced by TCRdb to in-frame sequences with V and J called. These copies leave out some clones; in studies compared against another copy, an unresolved V gene accounts for under half, and the cause of the remainder is not known. Across this sample there are approximately 170,000 clones, with around 79% seen only once. In total, the top ten clones hold 2% to 3% of the sample. Sequencing used PBMCs. Receptors were obtained from a woman in her thirties or forties in good health and CMV-seropositive.

As for this clone: One end of the junction fails to match germline, which may point to a read error. The CDR3 loop reads CASRQERSYEQYF. In DNA form, the CDR3 reads TGTGCCAGCAGACAAGAGAGGTCATACGAGCAGTACTTC. V gene TRBV4-2 combines with J gene TRBJ2-7; D unresolved. The CDR3 runs to 13 residues. CDR1 is LGHNA and CDR2 is YNFKEQ in the germline V gene.

The genes are TRBV6-5 and TRBJ1-2, with D tentatively TRBD1 (6 bases). Trimming removed 4 bases from V and 5 bases from J, with 11 bases in between. Germline loops: CDR1 MNHEY, CDR2 SVGAGI. The CDR3 spans 13 residues. CDR3 DNA sequence: TGTGCCAGCAGTTTGACAGGCCAATATGGCTACACCTTC. This sequence encodes CASSLTGQYGYTF.

As for this clone: Different DNA sequences within this sample yield the same CDR3. This rearrangement joins TRBV7-2 to TRBJ2-6, with D hard to call. The V and J ends lost 1 base and 1 base respectively, with 5 bases between them. There are 15 residues in the CDR3. Germline CDR1 SGHTA, CDR2 FQGNSA. The CDR3 protein is CASSLDGSGANVLTF. CDR3 nucleotide sequence: TGTGCCAGCAGCTTAGACGGTTCTGGGGCCAACGTCCTGACTTTC.